One TCR beta chain is described in this entry. Its antigen has not been determined. No base quality values were provided; no much bigger clone lies one nucleotide off. Using the deep immunoSEQ assay, multiplex PCR amplified TCR CDR3 regions from genomic DNA. Extracted genomic DNA from each cell subset was distributed evenly across all wells of several immunoSEQ 96-well plates, and each plate was treated as a replicate. For sorted subsets, around 200 ng genomic DNA, equal to 25,000 to 35,000 T cell genomes, was loaded into each replicate PCR. The purified libraries were quantified using a Qubit 3.0 fluorometer, sized with a Bioanalyzer 2100, and then quantified again using the KAPA Library Quantification kit. Every immunoSEQ 96-well plate was sequenced on a separate single-read 150-cycle Illumina NextSeq 550 flow cell. Processing in the source paper ran as follows. Because the immunoSEQ output held only junctional sequences and lacked quality scores, the filtering could not match the filtering applied to full-length reads. Sequences were annotated with PyIR, a Python wrapper for IgBLAST v1.9, using IMGT germline references to assign V/J genes and CDR3. Reads were removed for weak V/J assignments (E-value above 1e-6), missing CDR3, stop codons, out-of-frame junctions, or ambiguous translated residues. V3J clonotypes were defined by identical inferred V gene, J gene, and CDR3 amino acid sequence. To compute the percentage overlap between repertoires, the number of shared unique clonotypes was divided by the size of the smaller repertoire. Repertoire richness was assessed with RTK rarefaction, the Chao1 estimator, and Recon v2.1 estimates of unobserved clonotypes. For all TCRbeta clonotypes obtained by the gDNA method from a few donors, generation probabilities were computed with OLGA. The table was pulled from immuneACCESS by TCRdb, which kept in-frame rearrangements only. Such tables lose some clones; where checked, under half of the loss comes from unresolved V genes, and the rest has no known cause. The D gene and trimming were derived from the DNA, and the V and J assignments and clone size from that table. Within this sample are some 980,000 clones, with 76% of them counted one time only. Roughly 1.5% of the sample rests with the top ten.

The donors were healthy, HIV-negative adults who had no recently reported acute infections or vaccinations. All donors were Caucasian adults living in Nashville, Tennessee, USA. Magnetic negative selection was used to enrich CD4+ T cells, after which naive cells were positively selected on CD45RA and the negative fraction became the memory subset. After blood collection by leukapheresis, PBMCs were isolated using Ficoll-Histopaque density gradient centrifugation and then cryopreserved in the vapor phase of liquid nitrogen. Analytical flow cytometry was used to check the purity and quantity of every magnetically sorted T cell population. Genomic DNA was isolated from each sorted fraction and quantified by UV absorbance on a Nanodrop 2000c. V is shortened by 0 bases, J by 4 bases, and the region joining them spans 18 bases. Its CDR3 holds 17 amino acids, cysteine through phenylalanine. The read is trimmed to its CDR3 DNA, 51 bases read in frame from base 1. From a lookup of the germline V gene, CDR1 and CDR2 are MGHRA and YSYEKL.

This specimen comes from a study of shared clonotypes between healthy human individuals (dated by TCRdb to 2020 to 2021). The study in broad terms: The cohort comprised a couple of women and a few men aged 18 to 49 years. Each donor's leukapheresis produced roughly between roughly 0.85 and 10 billion PBMCs. Libraries were prepared and TCR repertoires were sequenced by different laboratories using diverse techniques, in order to increase sequencing depth and limit assay-specific biases. To estimate repertoire size and how much clonotype sharing occurs between individuals, the study deeply sequenced the blood TCR repertoires of five or six healthy adults. For each donor, CD4 naive and CD4 memory were each given three plates, CD8 naive was given two plates, and CD8 memory was given one plate.

What the research found in general, with its limitations: When several donors were compared, the shared fraction of clonotypes was about 5.5% for naive CD4, approximately 3.5% for naive CD8, 2% to 2.5% for memory CD4, and 0.4% for memory CD8. Even with the large sequencing depth, rarefaction of the sorted-subset datasets indicated that sequencing was incomplete. Based on pairwise subsampling, the degree of clonotype sharing among donors was expected to be affected by sequencing depth. Higher generation probabilities were observed for clonotypes shared by all four sorted-subset donors than for non-shared clonotypes. Sampling was restricted to blood, and TCR repertoires in tissues likely differ from the TCR repertoires found in blood. Because the study included a small number of donors, the genetic and exposure-history diversity represented was limited. Naive subsets generally had larger estimated clonotype richness than memory subsets.

The sequence joins TRBV4-1 to TRBJ1-1; perhaps TRBD1 is the D gene, with 6 bases matching. Sequencing was done on a sample of memory CD4+ T cells sorted from blood. The intended sense of this specimen's cell subset or site label: CD45RA-negative fraction. The source is a young man in good health. The CDR3 amino acid sequence is: CASSQDGVRGKGTEAFF. The nucleotides read TGCGCCAGCAGCCAAGATGGAGTAAGGGGGAAGGGCACTGAAGCTTTCTTT.